One and the same sample provided the 13 T cell receptor beta chains below, sequenced in a study of OX40 agonist ivuxolimab in advanced cancers. The table came from immunoSEQ multiplex PCR; TCRdb's copy has only in-frame clones and leaves some out. The table shows approximately 120,000 clones, with just under 95% occurring only once. The sequencing here drew on CD4+ or CD8+ T cells sorted from blood, taken in a trial of the OX40 agonist ivuxolimab. The receptor set was obtained from an adult with an advanced solid tumor such as melanoma, head and neck, liver or kidney cancer.

The chain uses TRBV14 and TRBJ2-2; weak D call: TRBD1 (5 bases). CDR1 and CDR2 (germline): SGHDN, FVKESK. The CDR3 spans 14 residues. The ends were cut back, 1 base at V and 3 bases at J, with 6 bases in the middle. CDR3 amino acids: CASSQVRDTGELFF. The CDR3 coding sequence is TGTGCCAGCAGCCAAGTCAGGGACACCGGGGAGCTGTTTTTT.

V gene TRBV5-1 combines with J gene TRBJ2-5; TRBD1 matches 10 bases. Germline CDR1 and CDR2: SGHRS and YFSETQ. CDR3 length: 16 amino acids. V gave up 0 bases and J gave up 5 bases; unmatched junction bases: 7. The CDR3 loop reads CASSLVGTGVMETQYF. As DNA, the CDR3 is TGCGCCAGCAGCTTGGTTGGGACAGGGGTTATGGAGACCCAGTACTTC.

The chain uses TRBV7-3 and TRBJ2-1, with D unresolved. Germline CDR1 SGHTA, CDR2 FQGTGA. The V and J ends lost 3 bases and 0 bases respectively, with 9 bases between them. This CDR3 contains 15 residues. The CDR3 sequence: CASSLNLYSYNEQFF. The CDR3 bases are TGTGCCAGCAGCTTGAACCTTTACTCCTACAATGAGCAGTTCTTC.

The rearrangement links TRBV5-6 to TRBJ2-6, with a possible D match to TRBD1 (6 bases). Trimming removed 1 base from V and 2 bases from J, with 16 bases in between. The CDR3 spans 18 residues. Germline V gene lookup returns CDR1 SGHDT and CDR2 YYEEEE. CDR3: CASSLSGVGSPGANVLTF. The CDR3 bases are TGTGCCAGCAGCTTGTCAGGGGTTGGGAGCCCTGGGGCCAACGTCCTGACTTTC.

This clone was seen a single time. This rearrangement joins TRBV6-5 to TRBJ1-1; D gene unclear. Germline V gene data show CDR1 as MNHEY and CDR2 as SVGAGI. The CDR3 has 13 amino acids. With 6 bases removed from V and 4 bases from J, the gap between germline ends came to 12 bases. The CDR3 DNA follows: TGTGCCAGCAGCCCCGGGCGAACCACTGAAGCTTTCTTT. Protein product: CASSPGRTTEAFF.

V usage is TRBV11-3 and J usage is TRBJ2-1; D is perhaps TRBD1 or TRBD2 (6 bases each). The germline V gene has CDR1 SGHNT and CDR2 YENEEA. V lost 5 bases to trimming and J lost 8 bases, with 22 bases between them. CDR3 size: 16 residues. This chain's CDR3 is CASSRGQGVYLDEQFF. CDR3 nucleotides: TGTGCCAGCAGCCGGGGGCAGGGAGTATATTTGGATGAGCAGTTCTTC. Together with reference TRBV11-3 and TRBJ2-1, the CDR3 gives the full variable domain: EAGVVQSPRYKIIEKKQPVAFWCNPISGHNTLYWYLQNLGQGPELLIRYENEEAVDDSQLPKDRFSAERLKGVDSTLKIQPAELGDSAVYLCASSRGQGVYLDEQFFGPGTRLTVL.

This CDR3 reads CASSIAAGRHEKLFF. The DNA for the CDR3 is TGTGCCAGTAGTATAGCTGCAGGGAGGCATGAAAAACTGTTTTTT. The gene calls are TRBV19 and TRBJ1-4, with D maybe TRBD1 (5 bases). The V gene's germline CDR1 is LNHDA and CDR2 SQIVND (reference sequence). The CDR3 contains 15 residues. V was pared by 1 base and J by 6 bases, with 12 bases between.

The gene calls are TRBV27 and TRBJ1-4; no reliable D call. Per germline, CDR1 MNHEY and CDR2 SMNVEV (reference sequence). This CDR3 spans 15 amino acids. Trimming stripped 2 bases from V and 1 base from J, with 8 bases between. CDR3 sequence (DNA): TGTGCCAGCAGTTTACTCCTGGGAACTAATGAAAAACTGTTTTTT. Its protein product is CASSLLLGTNEKLFF.

V is TRBV28 and J is TRBJ1-5; D is perhaps TRBD1 (5 bases). Trimming removed 7 bases at V and 7 bases at J, with 23 bases between. The CDR3 is 16 residues long. The germline V gene has CDR1 MDHEN and CDR2 SYDVKM. CDR3 in amino acids: CASTPVEGARGQPQHF. CDR3 in DNA: TGTGCCAGCACTCCCGTAGAAGGGGCACGAGGGCAGCCCCAGCATTTT. Variable domain in full (rest from reference TRBV28 and TRBJ1-5): DVKVTQSSRYLVKRTGEKVFLECVQDMDHENMFWYRQDPGLGLRLIYFSYDVKMKEKGDIPEGYSVSREKKERFSLILESASTNQTSMYLCASTPVEGARGQPQHFGDGTRLSIL.

This chain connects TRBV19 to TRBJ1-1, with a weak D call TRBD1 (5 bases). Looked up from germline, CDR1 is LNHDA and CDR2 is SQIVND (reference sequence). Between the trimmed V and J ends, which lost 7 bases and 6 bases, there was a span of 18 bases. This CDR3 is 14 amino acids long. CDR3: CASTNGQGRSEAFF. The CDR3 region has the DNA TGTGCCAGTACCAACGGCCAGGGCCGATCTGAAGCTTTCTTT.

The sample holds one count of this clone. The sample carries other DNA sequences with the same CDR3. The genes are TRBV18 and TRBJ1-2; a possible D gene is TRBD1 (5 bases). The CDR3 consists of 14 residues. In germline, CDR1 is KGHSH, CDR2 LQKENI. V was trimmed by 3 bases and J by 0 bases, leaving 8 bases between them. The DNA for the CDR3 is TGTGCCAGCTCACCCCCGGGACCTAACTATGGCTACACCTTC. Residues: CASSPPGPNYGYTF.

The chain has TRBV5-1 and TRBJ2-7; no definite D call. CDR1 is SGHRS, CDR2 YFSETQ, per germline. The ends were cut back, 0 bases at V and 1 base at J, with 8 bases in the middle. The CDR3 has 14 residues. The CDR3 spells CASSLVPGSYEQYF. CDR3 in DNA: TGCGCCAGCAGCTTGGTTCCTGGTTCCTACGAGCAGTACTTC.

The chain links TRBV4-1 to TRBJ2-7; D possibly matches TRBD1 or TRBD2 (6 bases each). CDR1 and CDR2 (germline): MGHRA, YSYEKL. V shed 4 bases and J shed 3 bases, with 34 bases lying between them. CDR3 length equals 21 residues. CDR3 sequence: CASSPGGSGGAALRRDYEQYF. For the CDR3, the DNA is TGCGCCAGCAGCCCAGGAGGTTCCGGGGGCGCCGCGTTGAGGAGGGACTACGAGCAGTACTTC.